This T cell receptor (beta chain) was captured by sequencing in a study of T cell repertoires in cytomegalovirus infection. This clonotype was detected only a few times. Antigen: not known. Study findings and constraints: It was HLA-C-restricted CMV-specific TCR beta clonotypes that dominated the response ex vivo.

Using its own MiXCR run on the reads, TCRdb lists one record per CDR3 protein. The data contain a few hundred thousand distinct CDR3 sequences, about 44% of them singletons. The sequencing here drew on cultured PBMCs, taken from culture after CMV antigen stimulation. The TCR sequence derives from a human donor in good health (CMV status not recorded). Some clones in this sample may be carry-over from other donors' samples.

Here the CDR3 DNA reads TGTGCCAGCAGCTACCGGGACAGAGAACCAGATACGCAGTATTTT. Its translation is CASSYRDREPDTQYF. This rearrangement joins TRBV7-4 to TRBJ2-3; 7 nucleotides agree with TRBD1. Germline V CDR1 and CDR2: SGHVT, SQSDAQ. Trimming removed 4 bases from V and 4 bases from J; junction bases left unmatched: 8. This CDR3 contains 15 residues.